Listed below are T cell receptor beta chains from one sample, sequenced in a study of OX40 agonist ivuxolimab in advanced cancers. Profiling relied on immunoSEQ multiplex PCR, and the TCRdb table lists in-frame clones only, not all of them. Of fewer than 15,000 clones listed, 87% were seen once; the top ten hold under 70%. Specimen: CD4+ or CD8+ T cells sorted from blood, collected in a trial of the OX40 agonist ivuxolimab. These receptors originate from an adult with an advanced solid tumor such as melanoma, head and neck, liver or kidney cancer. The CDR3 runs from the conserved cysteine through the conserved F or W. D genes are given only for firm matches. Some rows mark clone size as missing; the rest say once, few, many or name a class of expanded clone.

once	TRBV6-1	TRBD1	TRBJ1-3	TGTGCCAGCACCCTGGGACAGATAACTGGAAACACCATATATTTT	CASTLGQITGNTIYF
-	TRBV7-5	-	TRBJ2-3	TGTGTCAGAAGCCCCCCCAGCACAGACACAGATACGCAGTATTTT	CVRSPPSTDTDTQYF
-	TRBV27	TRBD2	TRBJ2-1	TGTGCCAGCAGTGGGGCCTCTAGCGGGGATGAGCAGTTCTTC	CASSGASSGDEQFF
-	TRBV29-1	-	TRBJ2-1	TGCAGCGTTGAATCCCCTAGCGTTGGGGAGCAGTTCTTC	CSVESPSVGEQFF
-	TRBV4-3	-	TRBJ2-7	TGCGCCAGCAGCCAAGACGTCACCCCCGGGACGGGCCCCTACGAGCAGTACTTC	CASSQDVTPGTGPYEQYF
-	TRBV4-1	-	TRBJ2-5	TGCGCCAGCAGCCAAGATAGGCAGTACCAAGAGACCCAGTACTTC	CASSQDRQYQETQYF
-	TRBV5-4	TRBD1	TRBJ1-2	TGTGCCAGCAGCTTTGGACAGGGGTACTATGGCTACACCTTC	CASSFGQGYYGYTF
-	TRBV5-1	TRBD1	TRBJ2-7	TGCGCCAGCAGCTCGACAGGGTACCACGAGCAGTACTTC	CASSSTGYHEQYF
-	TRBV6-6	-	TRBJ2-1	TGTGCCAGCTGCAATCGTAGAGATTCTTACAATGAGCAGTTCTTC	CASCNRRDSYNEQFF
-	TRBV6-1	-	TRBJ2-7	TGTGCCAGCAGTGAAGACCCAGACCTCTACGAGCAGTACTTC	CASSEDPDLYEQYF
-	TRBV4-3	-	TRBJ2-4	TGCGCCAGCAGCCAAGATCGGTGGGGTCCGAACATTCAGTACTTC	CASSQDRWGPNIQYF
few	TRBV30	-	TRBJ1-1	TGTGCCTGGAGTACGGGGGATAAAGCTTTCTTT	CAWSTGDKAFF
-	TRBV7-9	-	TRBJ2-7	TGTGCCAGCAGCGACAGCTCCTACGAGCAGTACTTC	CASSDSSYEQYF
-	TRBV7-2	TRBD2	TRBJ2-5	TGTGCCAGCAGCTTAGGAGGTTTAGCGGGAGTTAGAGAGACCCAGTACTTC	CASSLGGLAGVRETQYF
-	TRBV4-3	-	TRBJ2-3	TGCGCCAGCAGCCAAGATCTGGGCCTTATAACCACAGATACGCAGTATTTT	CASSQDLGLITTDTQYF
-	TRBV30	TRBD1	TRBJ1-5	TGTGCCTGGAGTACAGGACAGGGAGGACAGCCCCAGCATTTT	CAWSTGQGGQPQHF
-	TRBV2	-	TRBJ1-4	TGTGCCAGCAGTTCCGGACCGTGGGCTAATGAAAAACTGTTTTTT	CASSSGPWANEKLFF
-	TRBV4-2	TRBD2	TRBJ2-7	TGTGCCAGCAGCCAAGTTGGACTAGCGGAGACCTACGAGCAGTACTTC	CASSQVGLAETYEQYF
-	TRBV4-1	TRBD1	TRBJ1-2	TGCGCCAGCAGCCGAGTGGACAGGGGGATGGATGGCTACACCTTC	CASSRVDRGMDGYTF
-	TRBV4-1	TRBD1	TRBJ2-7	TGCGCCAGCAGCCAAAGGACAGGGAGCACCTACGAGCAGTACTTC	CASSQRTGSTYEQYF
-	TRBV10-3	-	TRBJ1-1	TGTGCCATCAGTGAGACGGGGAACACTGAAGCTTTCTTT	CAISETGNTEAFF
few	TRBV6-1	-	TRBJ2-6	TGTGCCAGCAGTGATGACAGTTCTGGGGCCAACGTCCTGACTTTC	CASSDDSSGANVLTF
-	TRBV11-3	-	TRBJ2-1	TGTGCCAGCAGCTTTGGCCGGACCAATGAGCAGTTCTTC	CASSFGRTNEQFF
-	TRBV27	-	TRBJ2-3	TGTGCCAGCACCTGGCCGGATACGCAGTATTTT	CASTWPDTQYF